This entry features one T cell receptor (beta chain) sequence. Its specificity is unknown. The sample is drawn from a study of graft-versus-host responses after intestinal transplantation. The assay was immunoSEQ multiplex PCR, and TCRdb's table has in-frame clones only and misses some. This repertoire shows about 82,000 clones, around 93% found once; its top ten account for 0.3% to 0.35%. CDR1 MNHNS and CDR2 SASEGT come from the germline V gene. This CDR3 is 14 amino acids long. Trimming at V came to 5 bases and at J to 2 bases, leaving 5 bases not matched to a gene. This TCR was recovered from a human donor who was the organ donor for an intestinal transplant. Source: unstimulated CD4+ T cells sorted from spleen or lymph node cells, taken before transplant. The J gene is TRBJ1-1, the V gene TRBV6-1; 7 bases match TRBD1. In DNA form, the CDR3 reads TGTGCCAGCAGTAGACAGGGTGGTAACACTGAAGCTTTCTTT. Its translation is CASSRQGGNTEAFF.